This TCR beta chain was recovered during a study of graft-versus-host responses after intestinal transplantation. Study context: All recipients were given anti-thymocyte globulin induction, and tacrolimus and steroids were then administered for 2 to 3 years.

TCRdb keeps only in-frame clones here, not all; method: immunoSEQ multiplex PCR. The sample yields 85,000 to 95,000 clones, under 95% seen once. The CDR3 consists of 16 residues. With 4 bases removed from V and 4 bases from J, the gap between germline ends came to 20 bases. The V gene's germline CDR1 is SGHDT and CDR2 YYEEEE. Note on this clone: The antigen remains undetermined.

The V gene is TRBV5-6, the J gene TRBJ1-2, with D perhaps TRBD1 (5 bases). This TCR was recovered from a human donor who received an intestinal transplant. The material was unstimulated CD8+ T cells sorted from spleen or lymph node cells, obtained before intestinal transplant. In nucleotides, the CDR3 is TGTGCCAGCAGCCGAATAATGGCGCAGGGAGGCTATGGCTACACCTTC. This gives the protein CASSRIMAQGGYGYTF.